The present T cell receptor (beta chain) was sequenced within a study of blood T cell repertoires in COVID-19 (dated by TCRdb to the early 2020s). Background for the entire study: Collaborator samples came from the United States, Italy and Spain and covered acute and convalescent phases of COVID-19. Sample metadata almost always included a de-identified subject ID, COVID-19 status, age in years and sex. Subjects who had been exposed to COVID-19, were actively infected with it, or had recovered from it provided the deeply sampled blood TCRbeta repertoires that made up the dataset. The material from the prospective study consisted of cDNA or gDNA derived from T cells, B-cell-depleted T cells, or PBMCs. The repertoires were released in a freely available public database intended as a resource for research on the immune response to SARS-CoV-2. Samples were obtained from the ongoing ImmuneRACE study (first 160 participants) and from 950 to 1,500 subjects provided by 6 global collaborators. Where HLA class I and class II types were available, the types were taken from metadata supplied by the sample provider, not from assay-based typing.

Summary of the overall study and its limitations: How much clinical and demographic metadata was included differed by source and by participant, and the metadata was provided uncurated.

Participants in the prospective study were aged roughly 18 to 100 years, lived in 20 to 25 United States geographic areas, and enrolled through a virtual design. Cohort assignment in the prospective study relied on participant-reported clinical history from a screening survey and a study questionnaire. Exposed participants were defined as having been in contact with someone with a PCR-confirmed or clinician-diagnosed COVID-19 case within 2 weeks of study entry. In the prospective study, mobile phlebotomists collected whole blood, serum and a nasopharyngeal or oropharyngeal swab from each participant. Participants in the prospective study had the option to provide additional blood draws and questionnaires over an approximately 2-month period. Blood samples from the prospective study were shipped frozen or at room temperature prior to DNA extraction. A remark on this clone: No antigen is known for it. Base qualities are missing; no much larger clone stands one base away.

TCRbeta CDR3 regions were amplified from genomic DNA using the immunoSEQ Assay, a bias-controlled multiplex PCR. The original methods were these. Within the assay, amplification of reference gene primers was used to estimate how many nucleated cells each sample contained. To quantify the absolute abundance of each unique TCRbeta CDR3 rearrangement, sequence reads were collapsed and filtered. For each sample, productive Simpson clonality was calculated as the square root of Simpson's diversity index across productive rearrangements. The source is immuneACCESS, and TCRdb retained only in-frame sequences with V and J called. Part of the clones is not carried over; for the studies checked, unresolved V genes explain less than half of this, and the remainder is unexplained. Clone size and V and J calls were adopted from that table, with D and trimming inferred from the DNA. The sample contains approximately 220,000 clones, 83% of them found a single time. The ten largest clonotypes hold roughly 5% of the sample.

V is clipped by 5 bases and J by 4 bases, and the sequence between their germline boundaries is 12 bases long. CDR1 and CDR2 were assigned from the germline V gene (reference sequence) as LNHDA and SQIVND. There are 14 amino acids in the CDR3, from cysteine to phenylalanine inclusive. CDR3 DNA only is kept here, 42 bases in frame from base 1. The TCR was taken from a woman in her forties or fifties who had been exposed to COVID-19. This sequence uses TRBV19 and TRBJ1-3; D gene: possibly TRBD1, on 6 matching bases. The specimen was PBMCs or T cells enriched from blood (not recorded which). The DNA reads as follows: TGTGCCAGTAGTCCCGGGACATCAGGAAACACCATATATTTT. It codes for CASSPGTSGNTIYF.